What follows are 25 T cell receptor beta chains derived from one specimen sequenced in a study of cytomegalovirus exposure and HLA in healthy donors. PCR used 60 Vbeta primers and 13 Jbeta primers. Data came from immunoSEQ multiplex PCR; TCRdb stores just in-frame clones and leaves some out. Its table records approximately 130,000 clones. Sample: PBMCs. The receptors come from a woman aged 55-75 years in good health and CMV-seronegative.

In DNA, the CDR3 is TGTGCCAGCAGTGAATCTAGCGGGGGCTACAATGAGCAGTTCTTC. Residues: CASSESSGGYNEQFF. This chain joins TRBV2 and TRBJ2-1; 10 bases line up with TRBD2. The V and J ends lost 2 bases and 3 bases, in that order; junction bases with no gene match: 1. Germline values: CDR1 SNHLY, CDR2 FYNNEI. This CDR3 contains 15 residues.

The J gene is TRBJ2-3, the V gene TRBV15; 16 bases are shared with TRBD2. CDR1 and CDR2 from the germline V gene are LNHNV and YYDKDF (reference sequence). CDR3 size: 20 residues. The V segment lost 1 base and the J segment 4 bases; nucleotides outside the gene matches: 11. The CDR3 nucleotides read TGTGCCACCAGCAGAGCACCGGGGACTAGCGGGAGGGAATCGGCAGATACGCAGTATTTT. Amino acid sequence: CATSRAPGTSGRESADTQYF.

This chain joins TRBV7-9 and TRBJ1-1, with TRBD1 matching over 11 bases. Germline CDR1 SEHNR, CDR2 FQNEAQ (reference sequence). This CDR3 comprises 15 residues. The V gene end was trimmed by 4 bases and the J gene end by 4 bases; junction bases not matched to a gene: 5. CDR3 DNA sequence: TGTGCCAGCAGCTACAAGGGGACAGGGGGCACTGAAGCTTTCTTT. Its protein product is CASSYKGTGGTEAFF.

The V and J genes are TRBV28 and TRBJ2-2; TRBD2 matches 8 bases. With 2 bases clipped from V and 0 bases from J, the junction kept 5 bases outside the gene matches. CDR3 length: 17 residues. Germline CDR1 MDHEN, CDR2 SYDVKM. The CDR3 loop is CASSLPAGDPNTGELFF. CDR3 nucleotides: TGTGCCAGCAGTTTACCAGCGGGGGACCCGAACACCGGGGAGCTGTTTTTT.

The rearrangement uses TRBV7-3 and TRBJ2-3; TRBD2 aligns across 13 bases. The CDR3 totals 19 residues. CDR1 is SGHTA, CDR2 FQGTGA, per germline. J lost 8 bases, V lost 1 base, and 15 bases had no gene match. In DNA form, the CDR3 reads TGTGCCAGCAGCTTAAGACCCGGACTAGCGGGAGATCTCCCAGTTACGCAGTATTTT. Translating it yields CASSLRPGLAGDLPVTQYF.

The gene calls are TRBV6-5 and TRBJ1-2; 7 bases match TRBD1. Looked up from germline, CDR1 is MNHEY and CDR2 is SVGAGI. The CDR3 sequence is 15 residues long. J was trimmed by 8 bases and V by 0 bases; bases with no gene match: 9. In DNA, the CDR3 is TGTGCCAGCAGTTACTCGTCCAGGGGGACCGGCGGCTACACCTTC. Protein product: CASSYSSRGTGGYTF.

The genes are TRBV29-1 and TRBJ1-1, with D unclear. This CDR3 region has 14 residues. Trimming took off 0 bases at V and 1 base at J, with 9 bases between the two ends. Germline lookup yields CDR1 SQVTM and CDR2 ANQGSEA. CDR3 sequence: CSVEDPGGNTEAFF. In DNA, the CDR3 is TGCAGCGTTGAAGATCCGGGTGGGAACACTGAAGCTTTCTTT. Full variable domain (missing parts from reference TRBV29-1 and TRBJ1-1): SAVISQKPSRDICQRGTSLTIQCQVDSQVTMMFWYRQQPGQSLTLIATANQGSEATYESGFVIDKFPISRPNLTFSTLTVSNMSPEDSSIYLCSVEDPGGNTEAFFGQGTRLTVV.

This chain joins TRBV6-6 and TRBJ2-7, with D perhaps matching TRBD1 (6 bases). This CDR3 spans 12 amino acids. Trimming took 3 bases from V and 7 from J, leaving 10 bases between them. Germline V lookup: CDR1 MNHNY, CDR2 SVGAGI (reference sequence). CDR3 bases: TGTGCCAGCAGTTATCCAGGGGATGAGCAGTACTTC. It yields the protein CASSYPGDEQYF.

The chain employs TRBV18 and TRBJ1-1, with 10 nucleotides matching TRBD1. Germline CDR1 is KGHSH and CDR2 is LQKENI. The CDR3 totals 15 residues. Trimming removed 4 bases from V and 4 bases from J; junction bases left unmatched: 6. The CDR3 reads CASSQTGGGSTEAFF. CDR3 in DNA: TGTGCCAGCTCACAGACAGGGGGCGGGAGCACTGAAGCTTTCTTT.

The J gene is TRBJ2-7, the V gene TRBV19; 7 nucleotides line up with TRBD2. In germline, CDR1 is LNHDA, CDR2 SQIVND (reference sequence). J was trimmed by 5 bases and V by 5 bases; bases with no gene match: 15. The CDR3 is 16 residues long. CDR3 nucleotides: TGTGCCAGTAGTCCACCGGGGAGGGCGGGAGCCAACGAGCAGTACTTC. It encodes CASSPPGRAGANEQYF.

The chain is built from TRBV23-1 and TRBJ2-7, with 9 nucleotides matching TRBD1. TRBV23-1 is annotated as an ORF whose role is uncertain. V lost 3 bases to trimming and J lost 6 bases; unmatched junction nucleotides: 9. The CDR3 sequence is 15 residues long. In DNA form, the CDR3 reads TGCGCCAGCAGTCACCCAGGACAGGGGAACCCCGAGCAGTACTTC. Its protein product is CASSHPGQGNPEQYF.

This chain joins TRBV6-5 and TRBJ2-1, with 9 bases matching TRBD1. V lost 6 bases and J lost 3; bases outside the gene matches: 6. This CDR3 region has 15 residues. Per germline, CDR1 MNHEY and CDR2 SVGAGI. The chain's CDR3 is CASSFRDRVYNEQFF. In DNA, the CDR3 is TGTGCCAGCAGCTTCCGGGACAGGGTCTACAATGAGCAGTTCTTC.

The V gene is TRBV4-2, the J gene TRBJ2-7, with unresolved D. Germline V gene data show CDR1 as LGHNA and CDR2 as YNFKEQ. The CDR3 has 14 amino acids. The V and J ends lost 1 base and 3 bases respectively, with 10 bases between them. CDR3 loop: CASSQGRSGYEQYF. As DNA, the CDR3 is TGTGCCAGCAGCCAAGGGCGATCGGGCTACGAGCAGTACTTC.

V gene TRBV2 combines with J gene TRBJ2-2, with 11 bases lining up with TRBD2. Unmatched junction bases numbered 4, after V lost 6 bases and J lost 7 bases. Germline CDR1 reads SNHLY; CDR2 reads FYNNEI. The CDR3 contains 14 residues. The CDR3 nucleotides read TGTGCCAGCAGAGGGACTAGCGGAGTCGGGGAGCTGTTTTTT. Its translation: CASRGTSGVGELFF.

The genes are TRBV27 and TRBJ2-2; TRBD1 matches 7 bases. This CDR3 has 14 amino acids. The V gene's germline CDR1 is MNHEY and CDR2 SMNVEV (reference sequence). Trimming cost V 5 bases and J 6 bases; bases outside gene matches: 6. CDR3 in amino acids: CASSTTTGAGELFF. As DNA, the CDR3 is TGTGCCAGCAGTACTACCACAGGGGCCGGGGAGCTGTTTTTT.

V usage is TRBV28 and J usage is TRBJ1-1; no definite D call. The CDR3 has 12 amino acids. Germline CDR1 is MDHEN and CDR2 is SYDVKM. V lost 3 bases to trimming and J lost 7 bases, with 9 bases between them. The CDR3 sequence: CASSLVGSEAFF. The CDR3 nucleotides are TGTGCCAGCAGTTTGGTGGGCAGTGAAGCTTTCTTT.

This chain uses TRBV28 with TRBJ2-7; D may be TRBD1 (6 bases). The germline V and J ends were trimmed by 6 bases and 1 base, with 16 bases remaining between them. The germline V gene encodes CDR1 MDHEN and CDR2 SYDVKM. This CDR3 region has 15 residues. For the CDR3, the DNA is TGTGCCAGCAGACGGTTGCCAGGGGCGTCCTACGAGCAGTACTTC. Protein sequence: CASRRLPGASYEQYF.

The gene calls are TRBV5-4 and TRBJ2-1; TRBD2 matches 10 bases. The CDR3 contains 14 residues. Germline V gene data show CDR1 as SGHNT and CDR2 as YYREEE (reference sequence). With V trimmed by 4 bases and J by 5 bases, 3 bases remained unmatched. CDR3 amino acids: CASSRSGGDNEQFF. DNA of the CDR3: TGTGCCAGCAGCAGAAGCGGGGGGGACAATGAGCAGTTCTTC.

This chain links TRBV6-6 with TRBJ1-1; D possibly corresponds to TRBD1 (6 bases). Germline-derived CDR1 and CDR2 are MNHNY and SVGAGI (reference sequence). Trimming pared 5 bases from V and 4 bases from J, leaving 20 bases between. The CDR3 is 16 residues long. CDR3 region: CASSGQQGRSGTEAFF. The CDR3 region has the DNA TGTGCCAGCAGTGGCCAACAGGGTCGGAGTGGCACTGAAGCTTTCTTT.

The chain joins TRBV7-2 to TRBJ1-5; the D gene is possibly TRBD1 (6 bases). The V gene lost 6 bases and the J gene lost 0 bases, with 12 bases spanning the gap. The CDR3 is 15 amino acids. Germline V gene sequence: CDR1 SGHTA, CDR2 FQGNSA. CDR3 in DNA: TGTGCCAGCAGTTCAATGACAGGTAGCAATCAGCCCCAGCATTTT. Its translation: CASSSMTGSNQPQHF.

A remark on this clone: The junction does not match germline at one end; this may be a read error. V is TRBV4-1 and J is TRBJ1-5; D is unresolved. CDR1 MGHRA and CDR2 YSYEKL come from the germline V gene. The CDR3 has 15 amino acids. Written as DNA, the CDR3 is TGCGCCAGCAGCCAAGACGGACTGAACAATCAACCCCAGCATTTT. This encodes CASSQDGLNNQPQHF.

CDR3 amino acids: CASSYRVGQSEQYF. CDR3 sequence (DNA): TGTGCCAGCAGTTACAGGGTCGGGCAGTCCGAGCAGTACTTC. V and J are TRBV27 and TRBJ2-5; weak D call: TRBD1 (6 bases). The tail of the sequence fits TRBJ2-7 better, so the J call may be wrong. CDR1 is MNHEY, CDR2 SMNVEV, per germline (reference sequence). This CDR3 has 14 amino acids.

The rearrangement joins TRBV25-1 to TRBJ2-7, with a possible D match to TRBD1 (6 bases). Germline V lookup: CDR1 MGHDK, CDR2 SYGVNS. CDR3 length: 13 residues. V lost 1 base to trimming and J lost 5 bases, with 9 bases between them. For the CDR3, the DNA is TGTGCCAGCAGTGAATTTGGGGGCAACGAGCAGTACTTC. It specifies CASSEFGGNEQYF.

The chain combines TRBV2 with TRBJ1-2, with a possible D match to TRBD1 (6 bases). Trimming removed 1 base from V and 8 bases from J, with 14 bases in between. Germline V gene sequence: CDR1 SNHLY, CDR2 FYNNEI. The CDR3 runs 14 residues. CDR3 sequence (DNA): TGTGCCAGCAGTGAAGGGAACAGGGTACAAGGCTACACCTTC. Amino acids: CASSEGNRVQGYTF. Based on the CDR3 plus reference TRBV2 and TRBJ1-2, the full variable domain is EPEVTQTPSHQVTQMGQEVILRCVPISNHLYFYWYRQILGQKVEFLVSFYNNEISEKSEIFDDQFSVERPDGSNFTLKIRSTKLEDSAMYFCASSEGNRVQGYTFGSGTRLTVV.

V gene TRBV7-9 combines with J gene TRBJ2-2; 10 bases match TRBD1. Germline V gene lookup returns CDR1 SEHNR and CDR2 FQNEAQ (reference sequence). This CDR3 spans 19 amino acids. V shed 5 bases and J 4 bases; nucleotides not matched to a gene: 16. CDR3 protein: CASSPLLGTGVEGTGELFF. In nucleotides, the CDR3 is TGTGCCAGCAGCCCCCTGTTAGGGACAGGGGTCGAAGGCACCGGGGAGCTGTTTTTT.